One sample yielded the 3 T cell receptor beta chains listed below, sequenced in a study of molecular identifiers for immune sequencing clone quantification. TCRdb independently ran MiXCR on the PCR reads; one entry per CDR3 protein. The table records roughly 90,000 distinct CDR3 sequences, 25% of them present only once. The specimen sequenced was naive CD8+ T cells from blood, with Jurkat cell RNA spiked in. The subset: FACS-sorted CD8+CD4-CCR7+CD45RA+ naive T cells. The receptors derive from a human donor in good health. Some libraries in this study had Jurkat cell RNA spiked in.

This clonotype was counted at least ten times. The genes are TRBV20-1 and TRBJ2-7; a possible D gene is TRBD1 (5 bases). Per the germline V gene, CDR1 is DFQATT and CDR2 is SNEGSKA (reference sequence). This CDR3 comprises 13 residues. The V gene lost 3 bases and the J gene lost 1 base, with 10 bases spanning the gap. CDR3 residues: CSARLGASYEQYF. DNA for the CDR3: TGCAGTGCTAGGCTTGGGGCATCCTACGAGCAGTACTTC.

There are a few counts of this clonotype. The chain recombines TRBV29-1 with TRBJ2-5; D uncertain. The V gene lost 6 bases and the J gene lost 0 bases, with 11 bases spanning the gap. From germline, CDR1 is SQVTM and CDR2 ANQGSEA. The CDR3 has 13 amino acids. The CDR3 region is CSVRHTYQETQYF. DNA for the CDR3: TGCAGCGTACGACATACGTACCAAGAGACCCAGTACTTC.

This clonotype was counted at least ten times. The chain joins TRBV7-9 to TRBJ2-3; 10 bases are a match to TRBD2. V lost 3 bases to trimming and J lost 3 bases; unmatched junction nucleotides: 6. Germline-derived CDR1 and CDR2 are SEHNR and FQNEAQ (reference sequence). The CDR3 contains 16 residues. CDR3 sequence reads: CASSFPGLAATDTQYF. DNA for the CDR3: TGTGCCAGCAGCTTTCCCGGACTAGCGGCGACAGATACGCAGTATTTT.